This TCR beta chain was captured in a study of T cell repertoires in cytomegalovirus infection (dated by TCRdb to the late 2010s). In the study overall: Recently identified HLA-C-restricted CMV epitopes, whose presentation resists viral immunomodulation, were targeted by peptide stimulations together with well-studied HLA-B-restricted epitopes. Donor HLA type was relevant to the analysis, as public TCR beta signatures indicated carriage of CMV infection together with the matching HLA type.

The data were produced on an Illumina HiSeq 1500. TCRdb reprocessed the public reads (quality trimming at Q25 with fastp, clone calling with MiXCR) and kept in-frame beta chains. Identical CDR3 protein sequences are pooled into one entry, listed with their most common genes and DNA. The sample records some 560,000 distinct CDR3 sequences, around two fifths of which are singletons. The ten largest clonotypes hold about half of the sample. For this chain, trimming is 5 bases at the V end and 0 bases at the J end, and the number of junction bases without a gene match is 5. CDR1 and CDR2 were assigned from the germline V gene as SGHVS and FQNEAQ. The cysteine opens and the phenylalanine closes a CDR3 of 15 amino acids. The read is trimmed to its CDR3 DNA, 45 bases read in frame from base 1. Details on this clonotype: The target of this receptor is not known. The record has no base qualities; no much larger clone is one base away.

Study-wide findings and limitations: In the ex vivo response, HLA-C-restricted CMV-specific TCR beta clonotypes were dominant, and in two of eight donors the single most frequent clonotype came from this HLA-C-restricted group. Carriers of CMV infection plus the relevant HLA type were discriminated by the cumulative frequency of public TCR beta family members in the study cohort and in an independent roughly 400-donor cohort.

What this sample's treatment or condition label stands for: in vitro stimulation with specific CMV peptide epitopes to enrich CMV-specific T cells. The origin of this receptor is a human donor in good health (CMV status not recorded). Some clones in this sample may be carry-over from other donors' samples. The starting material was cultured PBMCs, obtained from culture after CMV antigen stimulation. This chain is built from TRBV7-8 and TRBJ1-2, with 8 bases in between that match TRBD1. The CDR3 here reads CASSPRGQANYGYTF. The DNA sequence follows: TGTGCCAGCAGCCCCAGGGGGCAGGCTAACTATGGCTACACCTTC.